This T cell receptor (beta chain) was recorded in a study of T cells in Graves' hyperthyroidism and ophthalmopathy. This CDR3 is built from 16 residues. CDR1 DFQATT and CDR2 SNEGSKA come from the germline V gene (reference sequence). V dropped 4 bases and J dropped 1; count of bases not matched to a gene: 13. The CDR3 regions of TCR beta were amplified from RNA transcripts. The HTBI primer set drove a first-round RT-PCR of the TCR CDR3. TCRdb re-derived calls from the multiplex PCR reads in MiXCR, one entry per CDR3 protein. Altogether more than 500,000 distinct CDR3 sequences are present, under 20% being singletons, with the ten largest covering 3% to 4.5%.

This rearrangement joins TRBV20-1 to TRBJ2-7; 7 nucleotides line up with TRBD1. This clonotype was obtained from a woman in her 30s with Graves' hyperthyroidism. Sequenced input: blood. CDR3 amino acids: CSAKSSGDSYSYEQYF. The CDR3, as DNA: TGCAGTGCTAAATCGTCAGGGGACAGCTATTCCTACGAGCAGTACTTC.